This paragraph covers one T cell receptor (beta chain) sequence. This specimen comes from a study of blood T cell repertoires in COVID-19. Overall study: The samples span acute and convalescent COVID-19 from the United States, Italy and Spain.

Data came from immunoSEQ multiplex PCR; TCRdb stores just in-frame clones and leaves some out. The sample lists about 140,000 clones, roughly 84% occurring once. Germline V lookup: CDR1 KGHDR, CDR2 SFDVKD. This CDR3 region has 14 residues. V dropped 12 bases and J dropped 1; count of bases not matched to a gene: 8. The V and J genes are TRBV24-1 and TRBJ2-3; TRBD1 matches at 8 bases. The sequence was collected from a man in his forties with acute COVID-19. Input material: PBMCs or T cells enriched from blood (not recorded which). CDR3 amino acids: CAPWTGKGTDTQYF. The CDR3 nucleotides read TGTGCCCCATGGACAGGGAAGGGCACAGATACGCAGTATTTT.